This TCR beta chain was recovered during a study of blood T cell repertoires in COVID-19. Across the study: T cells, B-cell-depleted T cells, or PBMCs supplied cDNA or gDNA.

Source study methods: Amplification of reference gene primers was used by the study to estimate nucleated cell counts. Method: immunoSEQ multiplex PCR; TCRdb's copy keeps in-frame clones and lacks some. From that table come the V and J calls and clone size; the DNA was used to work out D and trimming. The data contain approximately 150,000 clones, 75% to 90% of them singletons. Germline CDR1 and CDR2: SEHNR and FQNEAQ (reference sequence). V gave up 3 bases and J gave up 10 bases; unmatched junction bases: 11. This CDR3 has 14 amino acids. This chain joins TRBV7-9 and TRBJ1-1; 7 bases align to TRBD1. The sample comprised peripheral blood. The clonotype comes from a man aged 45-65 years who had recovered from COVID-19. The CDR3 coding sequence is TGTGCCAGCAGCTTCTCGACAGGGTTCCGGGGAGCTTTCTTT. It codes for CASSFSTGFRGAFF.